This record looks at one T cell receptor (beta chain) sequence and its context. Sequencing was performed with immunoSEQ multiplex PCR; in TCRdb, only in-frame clones are kept and a portion is missing. The repertoire holds about 500,000 clones, approximately 88% seen once, with less than 9.5% in the top ten. This sample stems from a study of blood T cell repertoires in COVID-19. Looking at the study overall: COVID-19 samples from acute and convalescent phases originated in the United States, Italy and Spain. The analysed material was cDNA or gDNA that came from T cells, B-cell-depleted T cells, or PBMCs.

The CDR3 totals 12 residues. The V end lost 4 bases, the J end lost 7 bases, and 11 bases lay between the germline ends. Germline V gives CDR1 SGHRS, CDR2 YFSETQ. The sequencing input was peripheral blood. The source of this sequence is a woman aged 50 to 60 with COVID-19, enrolled during active disease. The chain couples TRBV5-1 to TRBJ1-2; D is ambiguous. CDR3 sequence: CASSEPGGGYTF. The CDR3 bases are TGCGCCAGCAGCGAGCCCGGAGGTGGCTACACCTTC.